These 12 T cell receptor beta chains were sequenced from one sample in a study of cytomegalovirus exposure and HLA in healthy donors. The primer mix had 60 Vbeta and 13 Jbeta primers. Produced via immunoSEQ multiplex PCR; TCRdb's table is partial and in-frame only. The sample records tens of thousands of clones, roughly four fifths being singletons. Material for sequencing was PBMCs. Receptors originate from a man aged 30-40 years in good health and CMV-seronegative.

This chain joins TRBV15 and TRBJ2-1; 8 positions agree with TRBD2. V dropped 1 base and J dropped 9; count of bases not matched to a gene: 11. The CDR3 is 16 residues long. Germline CDR1 LNHNV, CDR2 YYDKDF (reference sequence). CDR3 in amino acids: CATSRAAGRGVGEQFF. The DNA for the CDR3 is TGTGCCACCAGCAGAGCCGCCGGGAGGGGTGTGGGTGAGCAGTTCTTC.

The J gene is TRBJ1-6, the V gene TRBV18, with 9 bases fitting TRBD1. V was pared by 3 bases and J by 6 bases, with 3 bases of the junction left unmatched. Germline V gives CDR1 KGHSH, CDR2 LQKENI. The CDR3 has 15 amino acids. CDR3 region: CASSPDRGFNSPLHF. The CDR3 nucleotides read TGTGCCAGCTCACCGGACAGGGGATTTAATTCACCCCTCCACTTT.

A few counts support this clone. The chain is built from TRBV5-6 and TRBJ1-1; D uncertain. From germline, CDR1 is SGHDT and CDR2 YYEEEE. The ends were cut back, 5 bases at V and 1 base at J, with 6 bases in the middle. There are 12 residues in the CDR3. The CDR3 reads CASSISNTEAFF. CDR3 sequence (DNA): TGTGCCAGCAGTATATCGAACACTGAAGCTTTCTTT.

As regards this clone: The sample has other DNA sequences that encode this CDR3 too. V gene TRBV5-1 combines with J gene TRBJ2-2; 7 nucleotides agree with TRBD1. The CDR3 totals 15 residues. Per the germline V gene, CDR1 is SGHRS and CDR2 is YFSETQ. The J segment lost 0 bases and the V segment lost 5 bases, leaving 4 bases of the junction unmatched. The CDR3 protein is CASSRGGANTGELFF. The CDR3 nucleotides read TGCGCCAGCAGTCGAGGGGGCGCGAACACCGGGGAGCTGTTTTTT.

This clone was seen a handful of times. The chain joins TRBV28 to TRBJ2-7; tentative D call: TRBD1 (6 bases). Deletions cut 2 bases from V and 6 bases from J, with 8 bases between. The CDR3 is made up of 12 amino acids. Germline V gives CDR1 MDHEN, CDR2 SYDVKM. The CDR3 DNA sequence: TGTGCCAGCAGTTTAGTAGGGGGCGAGCAGTACTTC. Its translation is CASSLVGGEQYF.

The chain employs TRBV7-2 and TRBJ1-5, with 9 bases lining up with TRBD1. CDR3 length: 16 residues. Germline trimming cut 0 bases from V and 3 bases from J; bases unmatched to any gene: 3. Germline V gives CDR1 SGHTA, CDR2 FQGNSA. In DNA form, the CDR3 reads TGTGCCAGCAGCTTAGCCGGGACAGGGATCAATCAGCCCCAGCATTTT. The encoded protein is CASSLAGTGINQPQHF. The full variable domain, its missing parts supplied by reference TRBV7-2 and TRBJ1-5, is GAGVSQSPSNKVTEKGKDVELRCDPISGHTALYWYRQSLGQGLEFLIYFQGNSAPDKSGLPSDRFSAERTGGSVSTLTIQRTQQEDSAVYLCASSLAGTGINQPQHFGDGTRLSIL.

This clone appeared a single time. V gene TRBV7-8 combines with J gene TRBJ2-1; 9 nucleotides agree with TRBD2. Germline CDR1 and CDR2: SGHVS and FQNEAQ. The V and J ends lost 2 bases and 1 base, in that order; junction bases with no gene match: 21. The CDR3 has 22 residues. In DNA form, the CDR3 reads TGTGCCAGCAGCTTATACCCCCGGGTAGCGGGAGAGCTAGTGTTATCCTACAATGAGCAGTTCTTC. Translation: CASSLYPRVAGELVLSYNEQFF.

The rearrangement joins TRBV2 to TRBJ2-6; 8 nucleotides align to TRBD1. This CDR3 comprises 21 residues. The germline CDR1 and CDR2 sequences are SNHLY and FYNNEI. V lost 6 bases and J lost 4; bases outside the gene matches: 23. CDR3 loop: CASRRRWPGQERPWGANVLTF. Here the CDR3 DNA reads TGTGCCAGCAGGAGACGATGGCCGGGACAGGAACGTCCTTGGGGGGCCAACGTCCTGACTTTC. Combining the CDR3 with reference TRBV2 and TRBJ2-6 gives the whole variable domain EPEVTQTPSHQVTQMGQEVILRCVPISNHLYFYWYRQILGQKVEFLVSFYNNEISEKSEIFDDQFSVERPDGSNFTLKIRSTKLEDSAMYFCASRRRWPGQERPWGANVLTFGAGSRLTVL.

The rearrangement uses TRBV19 and TRBJ2-2; 9 bases are shared with TRBD1. The trim removed 6 bases at V and 3 bases at J, leaving 5 bases unmatched. The CDR3 sequence is 15 residues long. Germline assignment: CDR1 LNHDA and CDR2 SQIVND (reference sequence). The CDR3 here is CASSRGDRDTGELFF. CDR3 sequence (DNA): TGTGCCAGTAGCCGGGGGGACAGGGACACCGGGGAGCTGTTTTTT.

CDR3: CASSSDHYNEQFF. In DNA, the CDR3 is TGTGCCAGCAGCTCAGATCACTACAATGAGCAGTTCTTC. The rearrangement uses TRBV7-7 and TRBJ2-1; unclear D gene. V shed 4 bases and J shed 3 bases, with 7 bases lying between them. Germline assignment: CDR1 SSHAT and CDR2 FNYEAQ (reference sequence). The length of the CDR3 is 13 residues.

The chain is built from TRBV21-1 and TRBJ2-7; the D call TRBD1 from the table was never checked on the DNA. TRBV21-1 is assigned pseudogene status. The CDR3 length is 15 residues. The CDR3 here is CASSKENTGAYEQYV. CDR3 coding DNA: TGTGCCAGCAGCAAAGAAAATACAGGGGCCTACGAGCAGTACGTC.

The chain uses TRBV6-5 and TRBJ2-1, with 9 bases fitting TRBD1. V lost 8 bases and J lost 6; bases outside the gene matches: 8. This CDR3 is 14 amino acids long. In germline, CDR1 is MNHEY, CDR2 SVGAGI. Here the CDR3 reads CASSPGQGSNEQFF. The CDR3 DNA is TGTGCCAGCTCCCCGGGACAGGGCTCCAATGAGCAGTTCTTC.